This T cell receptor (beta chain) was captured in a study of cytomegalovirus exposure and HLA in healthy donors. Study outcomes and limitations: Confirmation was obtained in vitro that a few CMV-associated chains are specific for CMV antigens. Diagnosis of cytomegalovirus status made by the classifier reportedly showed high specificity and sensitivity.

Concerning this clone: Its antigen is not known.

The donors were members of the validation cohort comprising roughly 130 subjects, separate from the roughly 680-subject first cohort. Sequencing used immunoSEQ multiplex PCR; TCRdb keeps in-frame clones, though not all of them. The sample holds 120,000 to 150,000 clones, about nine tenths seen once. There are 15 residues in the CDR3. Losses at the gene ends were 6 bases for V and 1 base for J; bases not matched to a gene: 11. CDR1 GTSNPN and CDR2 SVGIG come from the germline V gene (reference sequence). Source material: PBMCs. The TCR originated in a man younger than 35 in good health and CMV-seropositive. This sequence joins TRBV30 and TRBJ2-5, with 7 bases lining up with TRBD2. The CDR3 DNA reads TGTGCCTGCCATCCATCGGGAGGCTTCCAAGAGACCCAGTACTTC. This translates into CACHPSGGFQETQYF. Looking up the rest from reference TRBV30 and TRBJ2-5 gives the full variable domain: SQTIHQWPATLVQPVGSPLSLECTVEGTSNPNLYWYRQAAGRGLQLLFYSVGIGQISSEVPQNLSASRPQDRQFILSSKKLLLSDSGFYLCACHPSGGFQETQYFGPGTRLLVL.